This T cell receptor (beta chain) was recorded in a study of control samples from healthy donors and cancer patients. Sequenced by immunoSEQ multiplex PCR; TCRdb stores in-frame clones only, minus some. The sample has around 80,000 clones, over 85% seen once; the top ten hold 5.5%. The CDR3 is 12 residues long. Germline assignment: CDR1 SGDLS and CDR2 YYNGEE. Trimming removed 3 bases at V and 8 bases at J, with 8 bases between. The genes are TRBV9 and TRBJ2-2, with no clear D. The sample was blood. The TCR sequence derives from a man aged 50-60 years in good health. CDR3 nucleotides: TGTGCCAGCAGCGCCTCTGTGGGGGAGCTGTTTTTT. This encodes CASSASVGELFF. The variable domain in full, with the rest retrieved from reference TRBV9 and TRBJ2-2, is DSGVTQTPKHLITATGQRVTLRCSPRSGDLSVYWYQQSLDQGLQFLIQYYNGEERAKGNILERFSAQQFPDLHSELNLSSLELGDSALYFCASSASVGELFFGEGSRLTVL.